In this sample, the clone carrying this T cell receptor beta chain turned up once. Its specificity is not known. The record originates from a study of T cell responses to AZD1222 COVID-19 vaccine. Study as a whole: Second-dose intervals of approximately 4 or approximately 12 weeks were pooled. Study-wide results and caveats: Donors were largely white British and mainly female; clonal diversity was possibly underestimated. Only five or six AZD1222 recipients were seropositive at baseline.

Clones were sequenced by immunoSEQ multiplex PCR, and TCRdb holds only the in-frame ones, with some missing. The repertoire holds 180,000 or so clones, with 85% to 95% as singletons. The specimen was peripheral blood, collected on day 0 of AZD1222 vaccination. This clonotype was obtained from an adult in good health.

The CDR3 loop reads CASLPPRGADYEQYF. The DNA for the CDR3 is TGTGCCAGCTTACCCCCCAGAGGGGCCGATTACGAGCAGTACTTC. The rearrangement uses TRBV6-5 and TRBJ2-7; TRBD1 or TRBD2 may be the D gene (5 bases each). The CDR3 is made up of 15 amino acids. Trimming left V 8 bases short and J 4 bases short, with 21 bases between. Germline lookup yields CDR1 MNHEY and CDR2 SVGAGI.